This TCR beta chain was identified during a study of blood T cell repertoires in COVID-19. For the study at large: The cDNA or gDNA used as material had been derived from T cells, B-cell-depleted T cells, or PBMCs.

V was pared by 1 base and J by 1 base, with 6 bases of the junction left unmatched. Germline loops: CDR1 MGHRA, CDR2 YSYEKL. CDR3 size: 16 residues. Original methodology: Estimation of nucleated cell counts was performed using reference gene primer amplification. Measured with immunoSEQ multiplex PCR; TCRdb has only the in-frame clones, and not every one. The V and J calls and clone size come from that table; D and trimming were worked out from the DNA. The data contain 89,000 or so clones, nearly 95% of them seen just once; the ten biggest clones take up approximately 4.2%. Sequences were obtained from peripheral blood. V and J are TRBV4-1 and TRBJ1-1; 7 nucleotides line up with TRBD1. The TCR originated in a human donor with active COVID-19. The donor label of this sample is uncertain. This CDR3 is CASSQGDRGGNTEAFF. In DNA, the CDR3 is TGCGCCAGCAGCCAAGGGGACAGAGGGGGGAACACTGAAGCTTTCTTT.